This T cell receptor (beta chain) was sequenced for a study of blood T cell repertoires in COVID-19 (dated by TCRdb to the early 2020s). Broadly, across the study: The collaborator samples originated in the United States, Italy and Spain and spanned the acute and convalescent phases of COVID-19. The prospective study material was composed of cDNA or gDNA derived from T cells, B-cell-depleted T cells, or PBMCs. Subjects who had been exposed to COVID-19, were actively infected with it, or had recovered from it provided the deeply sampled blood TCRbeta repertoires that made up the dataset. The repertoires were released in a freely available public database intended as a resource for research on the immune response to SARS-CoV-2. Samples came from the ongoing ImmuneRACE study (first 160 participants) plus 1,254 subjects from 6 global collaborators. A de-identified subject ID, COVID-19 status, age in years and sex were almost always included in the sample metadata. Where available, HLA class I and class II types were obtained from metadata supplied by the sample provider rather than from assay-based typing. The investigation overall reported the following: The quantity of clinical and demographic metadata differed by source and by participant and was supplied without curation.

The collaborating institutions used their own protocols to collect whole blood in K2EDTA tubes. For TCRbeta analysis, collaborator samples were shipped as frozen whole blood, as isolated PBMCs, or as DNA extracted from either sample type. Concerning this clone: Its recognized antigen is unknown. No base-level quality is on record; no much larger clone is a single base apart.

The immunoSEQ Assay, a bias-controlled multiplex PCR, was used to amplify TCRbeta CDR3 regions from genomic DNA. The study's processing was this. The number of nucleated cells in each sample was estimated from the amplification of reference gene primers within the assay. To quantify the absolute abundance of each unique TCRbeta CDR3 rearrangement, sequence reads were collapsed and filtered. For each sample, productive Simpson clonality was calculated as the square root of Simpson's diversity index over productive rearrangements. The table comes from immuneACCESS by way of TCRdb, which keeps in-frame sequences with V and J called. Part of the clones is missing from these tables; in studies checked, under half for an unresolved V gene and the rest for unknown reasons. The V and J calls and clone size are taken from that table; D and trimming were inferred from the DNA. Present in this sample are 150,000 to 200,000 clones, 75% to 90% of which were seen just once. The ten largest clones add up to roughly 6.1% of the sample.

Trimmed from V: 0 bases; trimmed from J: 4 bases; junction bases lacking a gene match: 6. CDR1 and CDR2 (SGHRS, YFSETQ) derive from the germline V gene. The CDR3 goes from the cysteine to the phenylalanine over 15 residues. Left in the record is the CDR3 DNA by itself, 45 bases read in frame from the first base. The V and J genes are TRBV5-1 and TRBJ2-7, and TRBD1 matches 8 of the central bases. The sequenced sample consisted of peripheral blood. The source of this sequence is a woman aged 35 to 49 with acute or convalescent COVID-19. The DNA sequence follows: TGCGCCAGCAGCTTGGATCTGGGACAGGCTTACGAGCAGTACTTC. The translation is CASSLDLGQAYEQYF.